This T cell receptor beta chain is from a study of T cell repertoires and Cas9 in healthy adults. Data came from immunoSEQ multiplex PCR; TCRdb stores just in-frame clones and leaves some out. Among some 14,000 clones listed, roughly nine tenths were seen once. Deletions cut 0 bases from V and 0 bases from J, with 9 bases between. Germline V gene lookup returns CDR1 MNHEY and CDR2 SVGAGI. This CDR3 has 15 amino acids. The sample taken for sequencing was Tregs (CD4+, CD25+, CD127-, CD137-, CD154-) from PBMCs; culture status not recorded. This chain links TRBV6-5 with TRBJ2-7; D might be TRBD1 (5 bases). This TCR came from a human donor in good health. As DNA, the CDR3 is TGTGCCAGCAGTTACTCAGGGGTCCCCTCCTACGAGCAGTACTTC. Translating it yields CASSYSGVPSYEQYF.